This T cell receptor beta chain was documented in a study of T cell changes during pregnancy in multiple sclerosis. CDR1 is LNHDA and CDR2 is SQIVND in the germline V gene (reference sequence). Trimming took off 1 base at V and 3 bases at J, with 13 bases between the two ends. This CDR3 spans 15 amino acids. The protocol was immunoSEQ multiplex PCR, while the TCRdb copy is restricted to in-frame clones and leaves out a portion. The sample includes roughly 53,000 clones, around 92% of them seen just once. This sample comprised CD4+ T cells from peripheral blood mononuclear cells, obtained in the third trimester of pregnancy. The sequence derives from a female donor with multiple sclerosis, enrolled in a pregnancy study. This chain links TRBV19 with TRBJ2-7, with D possibly matching TRBD2 (5 bases). The CDR3 spells CASSIALTGYYEQYF. DNA of the CDR3: TGTGCCAGTAGTATAGCGTTGACGGGATACTACGAGCAGTACTTC.